This is a list of T cell receptor beta chains from one sample in a study of early T cells in non-severe SARS-CoV-2 infection. Each CDR3 protein gets one entry after TCRdb re-called the 5' RACE reads with MiXCR. The sample includes 30,000 to 40,000 distinct CDR3 sequences, around 5% seen only once; the top ten take roughly 15%. Sequenced: whole blood. Receptors originate from an adult who was a healthcare worker with PCR-confirmed SARS-CoV-2 infection or an uninfected control (not recorded which). CDR3s include the opening cysteine and the closing phenylalanine or tryptophan. D genes are given only for firm matches. A row's size may be missing; if present it is once, few, many or a size class.

TRBV11-2	few	TRBJ1-1	TRBD1	CASSRGQANTEAFF	TGTGCCAGCAGCAGGGGACAGGCGAACACTGAAGCTTTCTTT
TRBV20-1	few	TRBJ1-5	NA	CSARAGMGSQPQHF	TGCAGTGCTAGAGCGGGCATGGGCAGTCAGCCCCAGCATTTT
TRBV6-1	many	TRBJ2-7	NA	CASWGYYVSYEQYF	TGTGCCAGCTGGGGGTACTATGTTTCCTACGAGCAGTACTTC
TRBV10-1	many	TRBJ2-5	NA	CASSGADGETQYF	TGCGCCAGCAGTGGAGCAGACGGGGAGACCCAGTACTTC
TRBV19	few	TRBJ2-5	NA	CASSTRRGQETQYF	TGTGCCAGTAGTACCCGGAGGGGCCAAGAGACCCAGTACTTC
TRBV28	NA	TRBJ2-6	NA	CASSQPGSGANVLTF	TGTGCCAGCAGCCAACCCGGCTCTGGGGCCAACGTCCTGACTTTC
TRBV12-3/TRBV12-4	many	TRBJ2-1	TRBD2	CASSLAGLAGYEQFF	TGTGCCAGCAGTCTGGCGGGACTAGCGGGGTATGAGCAGTTCTTC
TRBV5-1	NA	TRBJ2-7	NA	CASSLEASSEQYF	TGCGCCAGCAGCTTGGAAGCGTCGTCCGAGCAGTACTTC
TRBV6-6	many	TRBJ1-2	TRBD1	CASSYGGQGIYGYTF	TGTGCCAGCAGTTATGGGGGACAGGGGATCTATGGCTACACCTTC
TRBV15	many	TRBJ1-1	NA	CATSRGRSEAFF	TGTGCCACCAGCAGGGGGCGAAGTGAAGCTTTCTTT
TRBV5-1	NA	TRBJ1-2	NA	CASSLGDTRIGYTF	TGCGCCAGCAGCCTAGGGGACACACGGATTGGCTACACCTTC
TRBV3-1	NA	TRBJ1-2	TRBD1	CASSQGRQGISYGYTF	TGTGCCAGCAGCCAAGGAAGACAGGGTATTAGCTATGGCTACACCTTC
TRBV7-2	many	TRBJ2-7	TRBD1	CASSQHRDSLGQYF	TGTGCCAGCAGTCAGCACCGGGACAGCCTTGGCCAGTACTTC
TRBV11-3	many	TRBJ2-1	TRBD2	CASSLGLAGTQQFF	TGTGCCAGCAGCTTAGGGCTAGCGGGGACCCAGCAGTTCTTC
TRBV18	many	TRBJ1-6	TRBD1	CASSPKTGGNSPLHF	TGTGCCAGCTCACCCAAGACAGGGGGGAATTCACCCCTCCACTTT
TRBV7-2	many	TRBJ2-7	NA	CASSLARGRSYEQYF	TGTGCCAGCAGCTTGGCTCGGGGGAGGTCCTACGAGCAGTACTTC
TRBV18	many	TRBJ1-5	NA	CASSREADIYNQPQHF	TGTGCCAGCTCACGAGAGGCCGACATATACAATCAGCCCCAGCATTTT
TRBV5-6	few	TRBJ1-4	NA	CASSLGGAGRHNEKLFF	TGTGCCAGCAGCTTGGGTGGGGCCGGGCGCCATAATGAAAAACTGTTTTTT
TRBV6-6	few	TRBJ1-3	NA	CASSGIKRNTIYF	TGTGCCAGCAGTGGTATTAAACGAAACACCATATATTTT
TRBV20-1	few	TRBJ1-2	TRBD1	CSARQGAYGYTF	TGCAGTGCCAGACAGGGTGCCTATGGCTACACCTTC
TRBV19	many	TRBJ1-2	NA	CASRSARGRDGYTF	TGTGCCAGTAGGAGCGCTCGGGGGAGGGATGGCTACACCTTC
TRBV7-8	many	TRBJ2-7	NA	CASSYTSPAYEQYF	TGTGCCAGCAGCTACACTAGTCCGGCCTACGAGCAGTACTTC
TRBV29-1	many	TRBJ1-2	NA	CSAWRGDGGYTF	TGCAGCGCCTGGAGAGGGGACGGTGGCTACACCTTC
TRBV7-2	many	TRBJ1-1	NA	CASSFEGQREAFF	TGTGCCAGCAGCTTCGAAGGCCAGCGGGAAGCTTTCTTT
TRBV29-1	many	TRBJ1-3	NA	CSVGWGADTIYF	TGCAGCGTTGGATGGGGCGCGGACACCATATATTTT
TRBV6-5	NA	TRBJ1-2	NA	CASSYTGKGFNGYTF	TGTGCCAGCAGTTACACAGGGAAGGGATTTAATGGCTACACCTTC
TRBV29-1	many	TRBJ2-3	NA	CSVKDDTQYF	TGCAGCGTGAAAGATGATACGCAGTATTTT
TRBV20-1	once	TRBJ2-1	NA	CSARTRTEKRNEQFF	TGCAGTGCTAGAACCCGGACGGAAAAAAGGAATGAGCAGTTCTTC
TRBV7-2	few	TRBJ2-3	TRBD1	CASSLFRSRGTDTQYF	TGTGCCAGCAGCTTATTCAGGAGCAGGGGGACAGATACGCAGTATTTT
TRBV3-1	many	TRBJ2-1	NA	CASSQDQGPRNEQFF	TGTGCCAGCAGCCAAGATCAAGGTCCGCGCAATGAGCAGTTCTTC
TRBV4-1	few	TRBJ2-7	NA	CASSPRTSASAEQYF	TGCGCCAGCAGCCCTCGGACGAGTGCCTCGGCCGAGCAGTACTTC
TRBV5-1	many	TRBJ2-7	NA	CASSLVPQGTYEQYF	TGCGCCAGCAGCTTGGTCCCCCAGGGAACCTACGAGCAGTACTTC
TRBV13	many	TRBJ2-3	TRBD1	CASSQDRGRTDTQYF	TGTGCCAGCAGCCAGGACAGGGGGCGGACAGATACGCAGTATTTT
TRBV2	once	TRBJ2-7	NA	CASMRSSARGIYEQYF	TGTGCCAGCATGCGCTCATCGGCGCGGGGAATATACGAGCAGTACTTC
TRBV29-1	many	TRBJ1-1	TRBD1	CSVDWTGTAEAFF	TGCAGCGTTGACTGGACAGGTACCGCTGAAGCTTTCTTT
TRBV11-2	few	TRBJ1-2	NA	CASSSGGGSVYGYTF	TGTGCCAGCAGCTCCGGGGGAGGGTCGGTCTATGGCTACACCTTC
TRBV6-5	few	TRBJ1-1	TRBD1	CASSSPTGAWAEAFF	TGTGCCAGCAGCTCCCCAACAGGGGCATGGGCTGAAGCTTTCTTT
TRBV12-3/TRBV12-4	many	TRBJ1-2	NA	CASSPDSDGYTF	TGTGCCAGCAGTCCAGACTCGGATGGCTACACCTTC
TRBV3-2	many	TRBJ2-4	NA	CASSPKESKRAKNIQYF	TGTGCCAGCAGCCCCAAGGAGAGTAAAAGGGCCAAAAACATTCAGTACTTC
TRBV29-1	NA	TRBJ2-3	TRBD2	CSANSGGAGDTQYF	TGCAGCGCTAATAGCGGGGGGGCAGGAGATACGCAGTATTTT
TRBV5-4	few	TRBJ2-3	TRBD2	CATHRGGVPDTQYF	TGTGCCACCCATCGGGGGGGCGTGCCAGATACGCAGTATTTT
TRBV7-6	many	TRBJ2-1	NA	CASSSLIFLGDNEQFF	TGTGCCAGCAGCTCCCTAATTTTCCTGGGGGATAATGAGCAGTTCTTC
TRBV29-1	many	TRBJ2-7	NA	CSAGDPDLEQYF	TGCAGCGCCGGAGATCCGGATTTGGAGCAGTACTTC
TRBV5-4	many	TRBJ2-2	NA	CASSLAGEITGELFF	TGTGCCAGCAGCTTGGCAGGGGAAATCACCGGGGAGCTGTTTTTT
TRBV7-9	many	TRBJ1-5	NA	CASSLAPGDQPQHF	TGTGCCAGCAGCTTAGCGCCGGGGGATCAGCCCCAGCATTTT
TRBV6-2/TRBV6-3	many	TRBJ1-6	NA	CASSLIRDTLHF	TGTGCCAGCAGCTTAATCCGGGACACCCTCCACTTT
TRBV19	many	TRBJ2-1	TRBD2	CASCRIGGSYNEQFF	TGTGCCAGCTGTAGGATTGGCGGGAGTTACAATGAGCAGTTCTTC
TRBV18	many	TRBJ1-2	TRBD1	CASSPIQTGLSGGYTF	TGTGCCAGCTCACCTATACAGACAGGGTTGAGCGGTGGCTACACCTTC
TRBV19	many	TRBJ1-5	NA	CASSTAVNNQPQHF	TGTGCCAGTAGTACGGCAGTAAACAATCAGCCCCAGCATTTT
TRBV6-1	many	TRBJ1-1	TRBD1	CASSLGRGLTEAFF	TGTGCCAGCAGTCTGGGGAGGGGGCTCACTGAAGCTTTCTTT
TRBV29-1	few	TRBJ1-1	NA	CSVGLVAGKRDTEAFF	TGCAGCGTTGGATTGGTCGCGGGGAAACGGGACACTGAAGCTTTCTTT
TRBV5-1	many	TRBJ1-1	NA	CASSLVQGAATEAFF	TGCGCCAGCAGCTTGGTCCAGGGCGCTGCCACTGAAGCTTTCTTT